The 15 T cell receptor beta chains presented below share a single source sample, sequenced in a study of vaccination and CD4 T cells after COVID-19 (dated by TCRdb to between 2021 and 2024). The library was obtained by PCR. The sequencer listed for this sample is Illumina iSeq 100. DNA from cultured CD4+ T cells underwent TCR sequencing with the Oncomine TCR Beta short-read assay at the Johns Hopkins FTIC core. TCRdb reanalyzed the raw reads on its own, using fastp at Q25 for trimming and MiXCR for clone calling, and kept in-frame beta chains. Identical CDR3 protein sequences are pooled into one entry, listed with their most common genes and DNA. The sample table lists 20,000 to 25,000 distinct CDR3 sequences, 30% to 45% of them with a count of one. The biggest ten clones account for 4.5% to 5% of the sample. Their target antigens are unknown. The treatment or condition label, as the study defines it: roughly 11-day PBMC culture with coronavirus spike peptide pools or control peptides (ViraFEST assay).

Sequencing was performed on CD4+ T cells from blood, cultured in vitro, taken before SARS-CoV-2 vaccination. These TCRs come from a human donor who had recovered from COVID-19.

This chain uses TRBV21-1 with TRBJ2-3. TRBV21-1 is tagged as a pseudogene. This CDR3 is built from 17 residues. The CDR3 DNA follows: TGTGCCAGCAGCAAGACACCACAAGATCCTAGCACAGATACGCAGTATTTT. Its protein product is CASSKTPQDPSTDTQYF.

This clonotype came up a few times. V and J are TRBV7-8 and TRBJ2-1, with D tentatively TRBD1 (5 bases). The V end lost 8 bases, the J end lost 6 bases, and 20 bases lay between the germline ends. The CDR3 consists of 15 residues. CDR1 and CDR2 (germline): SGHVS, FQNEAQ. CDR3 protein: CASRTDKGTVNEQFF. Here the CDR3 DNA reads TGTGCCAGCCGAACGGACAAAGGCACAGTCAATGAGCAGTTCTTC.

This clonotype was recorded a few times. V and J are TRBV20-1 and TRBJ2-1; 7 bases are shared with TRBD2. The germline V gene encodes CDR1 DFQATT and CDR2 SNEGSKA (reference sequence). The CDR3 length is 16 residues. V trimming: 3 bases; J trimming: 6 bases; junction bases outside the gene matches: 14. The CDR3 here is CSARPLRGSMGNEQFF. The CDR3 DNA reads as TGCAGTGCTAGGCCCCTTCGCGGGAGCATGGGCAATGAGCAGTTCTTC.

The chain employs TRBV20-1 and TRBJ2-4; a possible D gene is TRBD2 (6 bases). Germline CDR1 reads DFQATT; CDR2 reads SNEGSKA (reference sequence). With 5 bases removed from V and 8 bases from J, the gap between germline ends came to 16 bases. The CDR3 extends over 13 amino acids. Here the CDR3 reads CSAPLGGGDIQYF. The CDR3 nucleotides read TGCAGTGCTCCTCTGGGGGGTGGGGACATTCAGTACTTC.

This clonotype was seen only a few times. The chain links TRBV19 to TRBJ1-5, with D unclear. In germline, CDR1 is LNHDA, CDR2 SQIVND (reference sequence). CDR3 size: 14 residues. The V gene lost 6 bases and the J gene lost 0 bases, with 9 bases spanning the gap. CDR3 loop: CASSPFNSNQPQHF. The CDR3 DNA follows: TGTGCCAGTAGCCCGTTCAATAGCAATCAGCCCCAGCATTTT. Looking up the rest from reference TRBV19 and TRBJ1-5 gives the full variable domain: DGGITQSPKYLFRKEGQNVTLSCEQNLNHDAMYWYRQDPGQGLRLIYYSQIVNDFQKGDIAEGYSVSREKKESFPLTVTSAQKNPTAFYLCASSPFNSNQPQHFGDGTRLSIL.

This clonotype was seen a handful of times. This chain joins TRBV29-1 and TRBJ2-6; D is unresolved. The V gene's germline CDR1 is SQVTM and CDR2 ANQGSEA. Trimming took 6 bases from V and 7 from J, leaving 7 bases between them. The CDR3 is 11 amino acids. This CDR3 is CSVSTANVLTF. CDR3 bases: TGCAGCGTCTCGACAGCCAACGTCCTGACTTTC. Full variable domain (remainder filled in from reference TRBV29-1 and TRBJ2-6): SAVISQKPSRDICQRGTSLTIQCQVDSQVTMMFWYRQQPGQSLTLIATANQGSEATYESGFVIDKFPISRPNLTFSTLTVSNMSPEDSSIYLCSVSTANVLTFGAGSRLTVL.

V usage is TRBV10-3 and J usage is TRBJ1-2; 9 bases fit TRBD1. The CDR3 is 16 amino acids. V gave up 6 bases and J gave up 1 base; unmatched junction bases: 9. Germline V gives CDR1 ENHRY, CDR2 SYGVKD. The CDR3, as DNA: TGTGCCATCAGATCCGGGACAGGGAAGAATAACTATGGCTACACCTTC. It specifies CAIRSGTGKNNYGYTF.

The V call is TRBV7-6, the J call TRBJ2-7; 7 bases line up with TRBD2. CDR3 size: 15 residues. J lost 4 bases, V lost 6 bases, and 12 bases had no gene match. CDR1 and CDR2 from the germline V gene are SGHVS and FNYEAQ. The CDR3 here is CASRQTLARAYEQYF. CDR3 sequence (DNA): TGTGCCAGCAGACAAACACTAGCGAGGGCGTACGAGCAGTACTTC.

The V and J genes are TRBV6-2 or TRBV6-3 and TRBJ2-2; D might be TRBD2 (6 bases). Germline CDR1 reads MNHEY; CDR2 reads SVGEGT. This CDR3 has 12 residues. V lost 9 bases to trimming and J lost 6 bases, with 11 bases between them. For the CDR3, the DNA is TGTGCCAGTAAGGGACTGGCCGGGGAGCTGTTTTTT. Its translation: CASKGLAGELFF.

The chain links TRBV5-1 to TRBJ2-1, with TRBD2 identical over 13 bases. Germline V gives CDR1 SGHRS, CDR2 YFSETQ. The CDR3 runs 16 residues. V dropped 2 bases and J dropped 9; count of bases not matched to a gene: 8. CDR3 in DNA: TGCGCCAGCAGCTTAATAACTAGCGGGGGGGCAGGTGAGCAGTTCTTC. Protein sequence: CASSLITSGGAGEQFF.

J is TRBJ1-5 and V is TRBV27, with D unresolved. Trimming took off 5 bases at V and 1 base at J, with 21 bases between the two ends. CDR3 size: 18 residues. CDR1 and CDR2 from the germline V gene are MNHEY and SMNVEV (reference sequence). CDR3 residues: CASSAMPPRTGSNQPQHF. The DNA of the CDR3 is TGTGCCAGCAGTGCCATGCCCCCGCGGACGGGGAGCAATCAGCCCCAGCATTTT.

The CDR3 sequence is CASSWSTDTGELFF. CDR3 sequence (DNA): TGTGCCAGCTCCTGGTCGACTGACACCGGGGAGCTGTTTTTT. The V and J genes are TRBV18 and TRBJ2-2; no clear D. There are 14 residues in the CDR3. V gave up 6 bases and J gave up 3 bases, with 11 bases separating them. The germline gives CDR1 KGHSH, CDR2 LQKENI.

Only a few counts were recorded for this clonotype. In DNA form, the CDR3 reads TGTGCCAGCAGCTTAGACAGCGGATATGGCTACACCTTC. Protein product: CASSLDSGYGYTF. The rearrangement uses TRBV7-8 and TRBJ1-2; no reliable D call. Germline V lookup: CDR1 SGHVS, CDR2 FQNEAQ. The CDR3 extends over 13 amino acids. Trimming pared 1 base from V and 5 bases from J, leaving 8 bases between.

V usage is TRBV19 and J usage is TRBJ1-5, with 10 bases lining up with TRBD1. From germline, CDR1 is LNHDA and CDR2 SQIVND (reference sequence). There are 13 residues in the CDR3. Trimming removed 5 bases from V and 5 bases from J; junction bases left unmatched: 0. The CDR3 DNA sequence: TGTGCCAGTAGTGGGACAGGGGATCAGCCCCAGCATTTT. This sequence encodes CASSGTGDQPQHF.

The rearrangement links TRBV20-1 to TRBJ2-5; 7 bases fit TRBD1. V was clipped by 1 base and J by 5 bases; unmatched bases: 10. Germline CDR1 reads DFQATT; CDR2 reads SNEGSKA (reference sequence). This CDR3 region has 15 residues. The CDR3 nucleotides read TGCAGTGCTAGAGCTGAGACAGGGCGCCGGGAGACCCAGTACTTC. It encodes CSARAETGRRETQYF.